This TCR beta chain was recovered during a study of shared clonotypes between healthy human individuals. Overall study context: Donors had three CD4 naive, three CD4 memory, two CD8 naive and one CD8 memory plate apiece.

At deep level, the assay was performed. Assay used: immunoSEQ multiplex PCR; TCRdb lists only in-frame clones, some missing. The sample has more than 550,000 clones; less than 95% are singletons. Study-wide findings and caveats: Incomplete sequencing of sorted subsets was indicated by rarefaction despite large depth. Sequencing depth was a factor that was expected to affect clonotype sharing among donors.

Germline-derived CDR1 and CDR2 are SGHDT and YYEEEE. Trimming shortened V by 0 bases and J by 5 bases, and 6 bases separated the two germline ends. This CDR3 comprises 12 residues. With regard to this clone: Antigen unknown. The same CDR3 is also encoded by other DNA sequences in this sample.

Specimen: memory CD8+ T cells from PBMCs. Stated subset: CD45RO+ cells pooled with CCR7-negative TemRA cells. This chain uses TRBV5-6 with TRBJ2-7, with no clear D. The TCR originated in a man aged 18 to 30 in good health. Some clones in this sample may be carry-over from other donors' samples. CDR3 DNA sequence: TGTGCCAGCAGCTTGGGTTCACACGAGCAGTACTTC. Amino acid sequence: CASSLGSHEQYF.